These 9 T cell receptor beta chains were sequenced from one sample in a study of blood T cells in healthy people across ages. For the second PCR, which ran for about 6 to 11 cycles, a sample-barcoded 5' primer and a J-beta primer mix were used. TCRdb reanalysed the 5' RACE reads using MiXCR and keeps one entry per CDR3 protein. Of about 640,000 distinct CDR3 sequences in the sample, roughly two fifths were seen once. Sequencing input: blood. The receptors shown here come from a man older than 75 in good health.

The chain employs TRBV5-1 and TRBJ2-5; a possible D gene is TRBD1 (6 bases). CDR1 and CDR2 from the germline V gene are SGHRS and YFSETQ. The germline V and J ends were trimmed by 7 bases and 4 bases, with 20 bases remaining between them. The CDR3 spans 15 residues. In DNA, the CDR3 is TGCGCCAGCGGCTCCCGGACAGTTGGGCTAGAGACCCAGTACTTC. This codes for CASGSRTVGLETQYF.

V is TRBV3-1 and J is TRBJ2-4; 8 bases line up with TRBD2. Germline V gene sequence: CDR1 LGHDT, CDR2 YNNKEL (reference sequence). The J segment lost 0 bases and the V segment lost 4 bases, leaving 8 bases of the junction unmatched. The CDR3 loop spans 17 amino acids. The CDR3 protein is CASSLVGGGLAKNIQYF. DNA for the CDR3: TGTGCCAGCAGCCTCGTTGGCGGGGGGCTAGCCAAAAACATTCAGTACTTC.

This clonotype was observed a handful of times. The V gene is TRBV11-2, the J gene TRBJ2-5, with 11 nucleotides matching TRBD2. V shed 0 bases and J 2 bases; nucleotides not matched to a gene: 5. This CDR3 contains 17 residues. The germline V gene has CDR1 SGHAT and CDR2 FQNNGV. The CDR3 bases are TGTGCCAGCAGCTTAGAAATAGGGACTAGCGGACAAGAGACCCAGTACTTC. Its translation is CASSLEIGTSGQETQYF. The variable domain in full, completed from reference TRBV11-2 and TRBJ2-5, reads EAGVAQSPRYKIIEKRQSVAFWCNPISGHATLYWYQQILGQGPKLLIQFQNNGVVDDSQLPKDRFSAERLKGVDSTLKIQPAKLEDSAVYLCASSLEIGTSGQETQYFGPGTRLLVL.

About this clonotype: A much more abundant neighbour one base away suggests this may be a read error. The CDR3 here is CASSPGQGPYNEQYF. CDR3 in DNA: TGTGCCAGCAGTCCAGGACAGGGGCCTTACAATGAGCAGTACTTC. The chain joins TRBV12-3 or TRBV12-4 to TRBJ2-1; 9 bases are shared with TRBD1. The end of the DNA fits TRBJ2-7 better, so the J call may be wrong. This CDR3 spans 15 amino acids.

This clonotype showed up many times. This chain links TRBV7-2 with TRBJ2-1, with 13 bases identical to TRBD2. CDR3 length: 15 residues. Trimming cost V 5 bases and J 12 bases; bases outside gene matches: 10. CDR1 and CDR2 from the germline V gene are SGHTA and FQGNSA. In nucleotides, the CDR3 is TGTGCCAGCAGCCCCGGACTAGCGGGGGTCCAAAGGCAGTTCTTC. Its translation: CASSPGLAGVQRQFF.

This chain joins TRBV12-3 or TRBV12-4 and TRBJ2-3; weak D call: TRBD2 (6 bases). The CDR3 has 16 residues. V was cut by 6 bases and J by 2 bases, with 18 bases left in between. The CDR3 region has the DNA TGTGCCAGCAGCTTGGCCGGGACTTCTTACACAGATACGCAGTATTTT. Translation: CASSLAGTSYTDTQYF.

The chain couples TRBV20-1 to TRBJ2-7; 7 nucleotides match TRBD1. V shed 4 bases, J shed 7 bases, and the junction held 13 bases outside the gene matches. The CDR3 length is 14 residues. Germline loops: CDR1 DFQATT, CDR2 SNEGSKA (reference sequence). The CDR3 DNA sequence: TGCAGTGCTACCGACAGGGCAGGGTTTCGGGAGCAGTACTTC. Protein: CSATDRAGFREQYF.

The rearrangement joins TRBV20-1 to TRBJ1-4; D gene uncertain. The CDR3 runs 13 residues. V dropped 3 bases and J dropped 3 bases, with 8 bases sitting between them. Per the germline V gene, CDR1 is DFQATT and CDR2 is SNEGSKA (reference sequence). CDR3 sequence: CSARGPSNEKLFF. The CDR3 DNA sequence: TGCAGTGCTAGGGGTCCCTCTAATGAAAAACTGTTTTTT.

Comment on this clonotype: At one end the junction does not follow the germline gene, possibly because of a read error. The gene calls are TRBV14 and TRBJ2-1; 14 positions match TRBD2. The CDR3 is made up of 18 amino acids. The V gene's germline CDR1 is SGHDN and CDR2 FVKESK. DNA of the CDR3: TGTGCCAGCAGCCAAGTAAGACTAGCGGGGGGGCTGTACAATGGGCAGTTCTTC. Protein sequence: CASSQVRLAGGLYNGQFF.